This note documents a single T cell receptor (beta chain) sequence. Its antigen is still unknown. This specimen comes from a study of T cell responses to AZD1222 COVID-19 vaccine. This table comes from immunoSEQ multiplex PCR, and its TCRdb copy is limited to in-frame clones, with some not included. The top ten clones hold roughly 0.99% of a sample with approximately 190,000 clones, roughly 93% of them seen once. Findings of the study overall: Nearly half of unique spike-specific TCRs reportedly avoided B.1.351 and B.1.1.7 mutated regions.

Germline loops: CDR1 SGHVS, CDR2 FQNEAQ. The CDR3 consists of 12 residues. V was clipped by 5 bases and J by 7 bases, with 11 bases between them. This receptor was taken from an adult in good health. The chain couples TRBV7-8 to TRBJ2-5; D gene uncertain. The starting material was peripheral blood, obtained on day 0 of AZD1222 vaccination. The CDR3 coding sequence is TGTGCCAGCAGCCCCCCCGGGTGGACCCAGTACTTC. Its protein product is CASSPPGWTQYF.